The T cell receptor (beta chain) under discussion was sequenced for a study of shared clonotypes between healthy human individuals. About the study: Samples came from a couple of female and a few male donors aged 18 to 49.

On this clone itself: What it binds is not known.

Study-level findings and limits: Only blood was sampled, and tissue TCR repertoires likely differ from blood ones. Among donors, clonotype sharing was expected to be affected by sequencing depth.

As handled by the study authors: As immunoSEQ supplied junction-only sequences (without quality scores), filtering differed. The method was immunoSEQ multiplex PCR; TCRdb's version includes in-frame clones alone and lacks a portion of them. Clone size and the V and J calls come from that table; the DNA yielded D and trimming. Of 1,100,000 or so clones in the sample, 75% to 80% were seen once. The V end was cut by 5 bases, the J end by 7 bases, with 17 bases between. The germline V gene has CDR1 LNHDA and CDR2 SQIVND (reference sequence). CDR3 length equals 15 residues. This TCR was recovered from a man younger than 30 in good health. Some clones in this sample may be carry-over from other donors' samples. Sequencing was done on a sample of memory CD4+ T cells from PBMCs. Documented subset: CD45RA-negative fraction. The chain has TRBV19 and TRBJ1-4; D is perhaps TRBD1 (6 bases). CDR3 region: CASSLRRGGVEKLFF. The CDR3 nucleotides read TGTGCCAGTAGTCTTCGCAGGGGAGGGGTTGAAAAACTGTTTTTT.